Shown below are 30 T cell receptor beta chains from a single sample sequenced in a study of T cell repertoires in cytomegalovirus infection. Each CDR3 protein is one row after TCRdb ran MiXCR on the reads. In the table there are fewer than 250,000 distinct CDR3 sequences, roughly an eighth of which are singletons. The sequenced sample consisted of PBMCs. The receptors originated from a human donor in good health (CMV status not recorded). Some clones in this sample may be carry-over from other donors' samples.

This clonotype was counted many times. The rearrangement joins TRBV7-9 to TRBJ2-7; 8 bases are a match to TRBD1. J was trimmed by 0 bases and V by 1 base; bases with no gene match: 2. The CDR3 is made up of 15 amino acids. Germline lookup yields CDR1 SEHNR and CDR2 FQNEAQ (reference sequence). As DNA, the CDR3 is TGTGCCAGCAGCTTAGGGACAGGGAGCTCCTACGAGCAGTACTTC. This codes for CASSLGTGSSYEQYF.

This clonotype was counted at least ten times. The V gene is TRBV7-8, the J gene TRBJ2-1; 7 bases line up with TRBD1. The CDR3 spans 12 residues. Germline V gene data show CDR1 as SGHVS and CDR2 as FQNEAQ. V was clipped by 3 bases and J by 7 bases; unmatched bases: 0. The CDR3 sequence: CASSFRGNEQFF. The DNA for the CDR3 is TGTGCCAGCAGCTTCAGGGGGAATGAGCAGTTCTTC.

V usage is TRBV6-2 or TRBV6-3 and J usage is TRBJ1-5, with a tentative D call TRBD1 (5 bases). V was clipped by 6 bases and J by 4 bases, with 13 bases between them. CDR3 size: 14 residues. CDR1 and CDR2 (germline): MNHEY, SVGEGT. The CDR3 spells CASRMRQINQPQHF. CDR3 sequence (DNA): TGTGCCAGCAGGATGCGACAGATTAATCAGCCCCAGCATTTT.

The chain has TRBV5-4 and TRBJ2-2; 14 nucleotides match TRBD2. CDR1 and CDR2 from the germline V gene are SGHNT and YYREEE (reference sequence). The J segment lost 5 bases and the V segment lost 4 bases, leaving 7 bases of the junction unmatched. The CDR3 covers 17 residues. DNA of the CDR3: TGTGCCAGCAGCCGGGGACTAGCGGGAGAGGGTACCGGGGAGCTGTTTTTT. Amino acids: CASSRGLAGEGTGELFF.

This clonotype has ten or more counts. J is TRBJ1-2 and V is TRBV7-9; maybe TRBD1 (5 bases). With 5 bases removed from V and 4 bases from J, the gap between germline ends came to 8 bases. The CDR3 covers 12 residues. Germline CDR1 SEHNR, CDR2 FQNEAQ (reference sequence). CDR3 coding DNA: TGTGCCAGCAGCACTGGGGCCTATGGCTACACCTTC. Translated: CASSTGAYGYTF.

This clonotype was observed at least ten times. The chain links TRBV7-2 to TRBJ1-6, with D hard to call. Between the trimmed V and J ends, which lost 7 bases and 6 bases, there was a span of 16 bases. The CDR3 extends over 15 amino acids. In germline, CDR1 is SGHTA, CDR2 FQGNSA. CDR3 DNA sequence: TGTGCCAGCACCAATCTCGGAATGGGTAATTCACCCCTCCACTTT. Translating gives CASTNLGMGNSPLHF.

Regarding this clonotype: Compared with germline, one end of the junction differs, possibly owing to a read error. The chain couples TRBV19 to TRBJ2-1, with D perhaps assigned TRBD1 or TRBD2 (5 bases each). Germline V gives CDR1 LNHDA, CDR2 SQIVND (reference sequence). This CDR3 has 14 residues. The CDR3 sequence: CPSSIRDGYNEQFF. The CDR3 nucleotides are TGTCCCAGTAGTATCCGGGACGGATACAATGAGCAGTTCTTC.

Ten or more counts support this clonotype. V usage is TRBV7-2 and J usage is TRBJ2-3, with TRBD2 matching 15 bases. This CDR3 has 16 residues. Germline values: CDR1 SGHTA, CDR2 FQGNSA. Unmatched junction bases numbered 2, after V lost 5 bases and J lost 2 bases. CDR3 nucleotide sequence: TGTGCCAGCAGCCGGACTAGCGGGAGGGCCACAGATACGCAGTATTTT. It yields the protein CASSRTSGRATDTQYF.

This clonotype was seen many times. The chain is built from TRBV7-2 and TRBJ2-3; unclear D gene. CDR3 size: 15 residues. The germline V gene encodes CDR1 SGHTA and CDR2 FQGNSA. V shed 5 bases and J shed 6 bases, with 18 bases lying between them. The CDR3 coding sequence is TGTGCCAGCAGCCGTTCACGTCTCGCGTCGGATACGCAGTATTTT. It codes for CASSRSRLASDTQYF. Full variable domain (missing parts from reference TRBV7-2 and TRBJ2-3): GAGVSQSPSNKVTEKGKDVELRCDPISGHTALYWYRQSLGQGLEFLIYFQGNSAPDKSGLPSDRFSAERTGGSVSTLTIQRTQQEDSAVYLCASSRSRLASDTQYFGPGTRLTVL.

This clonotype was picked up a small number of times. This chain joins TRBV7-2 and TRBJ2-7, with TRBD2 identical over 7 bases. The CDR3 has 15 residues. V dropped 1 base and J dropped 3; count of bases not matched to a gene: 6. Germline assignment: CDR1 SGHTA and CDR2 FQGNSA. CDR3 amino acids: CASSLGGGRGYEQYF. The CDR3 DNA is TGTGCCAGCAGCTTAGGGGGGGGAAGGGGCTACGAGCAGTACTTC. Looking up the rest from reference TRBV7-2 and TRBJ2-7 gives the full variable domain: GAGVSQSPSNKVTEKGKDVELRCDPISGHTALYWYRQSLGQGLEFLIYFQGNSAPDKSGLPSDRFSAERTGGSVSTLTIQRTQQEDSAVYLCASSLGGGRGYEQYFGPGTRLTVT.

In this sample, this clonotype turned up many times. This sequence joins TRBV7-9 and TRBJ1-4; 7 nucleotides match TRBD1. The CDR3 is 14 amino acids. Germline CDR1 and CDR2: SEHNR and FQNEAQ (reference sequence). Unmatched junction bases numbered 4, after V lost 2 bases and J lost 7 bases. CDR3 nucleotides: TGTGCCAGCAGCTTAAAGGGGGCAAGTGAAAAACTGTTTTTT. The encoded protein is CASSLKGASEKLFF.

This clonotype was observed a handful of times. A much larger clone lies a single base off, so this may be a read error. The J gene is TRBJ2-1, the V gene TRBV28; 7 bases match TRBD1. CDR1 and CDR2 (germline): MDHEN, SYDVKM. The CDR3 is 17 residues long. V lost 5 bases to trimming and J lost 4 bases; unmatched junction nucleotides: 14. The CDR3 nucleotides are TGTGCCAGCAGTCCAGTCTCGCAGGGGGATCGGTACAATGAGCAGTTCTTC. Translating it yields CASSPVSQGDRYNEQFF.

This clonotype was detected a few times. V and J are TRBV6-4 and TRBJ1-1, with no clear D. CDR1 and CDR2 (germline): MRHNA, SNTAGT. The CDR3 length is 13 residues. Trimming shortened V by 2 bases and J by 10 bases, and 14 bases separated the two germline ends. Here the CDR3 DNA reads TGTGCCAGCAGTGACCCACCCGGCGAGGGAGCTTTCTTT. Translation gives CASSDPPGEGAFF.

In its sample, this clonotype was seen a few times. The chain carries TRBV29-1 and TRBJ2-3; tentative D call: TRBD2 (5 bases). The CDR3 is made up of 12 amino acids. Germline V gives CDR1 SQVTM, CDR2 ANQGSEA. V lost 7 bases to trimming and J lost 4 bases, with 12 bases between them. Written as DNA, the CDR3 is TGCAGCGGCCAGGCGGGCGCAGATACGCAGTATTTT. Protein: CSGQAGADTQYF.

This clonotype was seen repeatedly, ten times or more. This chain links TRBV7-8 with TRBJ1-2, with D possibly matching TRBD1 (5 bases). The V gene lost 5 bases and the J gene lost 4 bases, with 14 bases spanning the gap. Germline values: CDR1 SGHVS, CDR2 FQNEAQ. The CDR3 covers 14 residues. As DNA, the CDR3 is TGTGCCAGCAGCAGGGGTCGGACCCTCTATGGCTACACCTTC. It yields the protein CASSRGRTLYGYTF. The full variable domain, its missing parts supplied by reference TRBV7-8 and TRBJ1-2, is GAGVSQSPRYKVAKRGQDVALRCDPISGHVSLFWYQQALGQGPEFLTYFQNEAQLDKSGLPSDRFFAERPEGSVSTLKIQRTQQEDSAVYLCASSRGRTLYGYTFGSGTRLTVV.

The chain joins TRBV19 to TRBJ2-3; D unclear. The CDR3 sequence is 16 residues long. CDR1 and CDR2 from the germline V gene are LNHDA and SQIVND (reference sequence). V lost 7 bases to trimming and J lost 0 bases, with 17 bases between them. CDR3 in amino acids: CASTLSTFPSTDTQYF. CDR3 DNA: TGTGCCAGTACCCTCTCGACATTTCCGAGCACAGATACGCAGTATTTT.

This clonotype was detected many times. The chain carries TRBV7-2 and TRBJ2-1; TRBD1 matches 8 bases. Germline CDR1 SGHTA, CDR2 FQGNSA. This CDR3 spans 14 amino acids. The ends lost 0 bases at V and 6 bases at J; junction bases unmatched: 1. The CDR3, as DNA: TGTGCCAGCAGCTTAGCGGACAGGGCCAATGAGCAGTTCTTC. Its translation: CASSLADRANEQFF.

CDR3 loop: CASSPGTSGSWEQFF. The CDR3 DNA sequence: TGCGCCAGCAGCCCCGGGACTAGCGGGAGCTGGGAGCAGTTCTTC. The V and J genes are TRBV5-1 and TRBJ2-1, with 14 bases matching TRBD2. This CDR3 region has 15 residues. V lost 4 bases and J lost 10; bases outside the gene matches: 7. Germline loops: CDR1 SGHRS, CDR2 YFSETQ.

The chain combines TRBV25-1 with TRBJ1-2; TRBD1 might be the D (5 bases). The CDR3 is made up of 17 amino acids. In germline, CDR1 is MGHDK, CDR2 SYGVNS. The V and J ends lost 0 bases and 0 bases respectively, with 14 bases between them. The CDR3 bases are TGTGCCAGCAGTGAATATGCTCGGGGGGAAGCTAACTATGGCTACACCTTC. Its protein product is CASSEYARGEANYGYTF.

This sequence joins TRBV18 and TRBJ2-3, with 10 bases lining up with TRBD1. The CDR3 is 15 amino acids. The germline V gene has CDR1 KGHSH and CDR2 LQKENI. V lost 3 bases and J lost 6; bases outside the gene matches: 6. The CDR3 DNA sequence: TGTGCCAGCTCACCCCCCGGGACAGGGGTGGATACGCAGTATTTT. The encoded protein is CASSPPGTGVDTQYF.

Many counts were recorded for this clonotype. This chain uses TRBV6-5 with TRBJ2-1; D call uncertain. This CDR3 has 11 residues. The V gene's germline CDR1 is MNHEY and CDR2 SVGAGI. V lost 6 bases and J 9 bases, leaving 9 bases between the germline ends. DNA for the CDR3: TGTGCCAGCAGGCTGGTAGGTGAGCAGTTCTTC. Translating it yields CASRLVGEQFF.

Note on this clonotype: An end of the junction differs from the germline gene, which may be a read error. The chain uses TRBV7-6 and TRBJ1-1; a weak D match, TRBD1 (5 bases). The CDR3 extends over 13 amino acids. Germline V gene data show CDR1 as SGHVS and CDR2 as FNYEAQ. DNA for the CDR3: TGTGCCAGCAGCTCGCAGGGTAACACTGAAGATTTCTTT. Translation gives CASSSQGNTEDFF.

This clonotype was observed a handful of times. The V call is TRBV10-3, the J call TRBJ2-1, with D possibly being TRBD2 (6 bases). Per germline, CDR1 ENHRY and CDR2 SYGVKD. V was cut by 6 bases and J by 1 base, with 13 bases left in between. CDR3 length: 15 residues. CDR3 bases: TGTGCCATCAGGGGAGGAGAGGGGTCCTACAATGAGCAGTTCTTC. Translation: CAIRGGEGSYNEQFF.

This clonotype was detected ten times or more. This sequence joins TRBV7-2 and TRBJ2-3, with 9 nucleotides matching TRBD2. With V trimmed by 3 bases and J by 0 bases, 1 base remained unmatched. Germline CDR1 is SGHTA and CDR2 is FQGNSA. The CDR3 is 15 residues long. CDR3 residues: CASSFGLASTDTQYF. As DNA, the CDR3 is TGTGCCAGCAGCTTCGGACTAGCGAGCACAGATACGCAGTATTTT.

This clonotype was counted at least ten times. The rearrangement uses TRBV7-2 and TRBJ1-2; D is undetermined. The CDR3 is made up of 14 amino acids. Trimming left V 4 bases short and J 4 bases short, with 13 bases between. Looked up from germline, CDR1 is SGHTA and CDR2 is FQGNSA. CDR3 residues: CASSSGAPVYGYTF. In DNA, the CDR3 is TGTGCCAGCAGCTCGGGTGCTCCGGTCTATGGCTACACCTTC.

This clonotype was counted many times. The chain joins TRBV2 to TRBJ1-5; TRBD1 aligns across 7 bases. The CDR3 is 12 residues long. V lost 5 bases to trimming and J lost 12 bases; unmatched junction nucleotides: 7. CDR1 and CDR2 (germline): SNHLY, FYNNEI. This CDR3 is CASSLGQAGQHF. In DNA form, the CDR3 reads TGTGCCAGCAGTCTCGGACAGGCGGGCCAGCATTTT.

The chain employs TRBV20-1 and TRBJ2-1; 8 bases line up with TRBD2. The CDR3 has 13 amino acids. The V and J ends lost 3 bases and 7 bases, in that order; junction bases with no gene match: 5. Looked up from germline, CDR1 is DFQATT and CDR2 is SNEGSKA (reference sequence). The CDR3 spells CSASGRAGNEQFF. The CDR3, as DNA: TGCAGTGCTAGCGGGAGGGCGGGGAATGAGCAGTTCTTC.

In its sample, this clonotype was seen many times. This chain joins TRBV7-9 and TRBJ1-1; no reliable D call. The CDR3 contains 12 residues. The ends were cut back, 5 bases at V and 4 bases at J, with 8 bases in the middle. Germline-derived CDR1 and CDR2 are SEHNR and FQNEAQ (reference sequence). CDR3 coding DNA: TGTGCCAGCAGCCCCCCGGGCACTGAAGCTTTCTTT. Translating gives CASSPPGTEAFF.

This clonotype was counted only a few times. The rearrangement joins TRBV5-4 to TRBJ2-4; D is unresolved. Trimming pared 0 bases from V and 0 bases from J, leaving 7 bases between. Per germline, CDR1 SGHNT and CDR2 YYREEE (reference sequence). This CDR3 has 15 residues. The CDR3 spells CASSLAAEAKNIQYF. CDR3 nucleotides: TGTGCCAGCAGCTTGGCGGCAGAAGCCAAAAACATTCAGTACTTC.

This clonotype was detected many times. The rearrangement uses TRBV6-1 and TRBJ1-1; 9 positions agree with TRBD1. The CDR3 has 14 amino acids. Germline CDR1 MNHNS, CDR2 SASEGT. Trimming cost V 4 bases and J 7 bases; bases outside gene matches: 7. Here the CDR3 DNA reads TGTGCCAGCAGTGTTCCGGGACAGGGAGTTGAAGCTTTCTTT. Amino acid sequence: CASSVPGQGVEAFF.